The 21 T cell receptor beta chains below come from one sample, sequenced in a study of blood T cell repertoires in COVID-19 (dated by TCRdb to between 2020 and 2021). Library preparation employed the immunoSEQ multiplex PCR assay. Here the immuneACCESS table is served through TCRdb, limited to in-frame sequences with V and J called. Missing clones are a known gap in these copies; in checked studies unresolved V genes cover under half, and the rest lacks a known reason. This sample is represented by about 200,000 clones; 85% of them were singletons. Jointly, the top ten make up about 0.91% of the sample. Sequenced material: peripheral blood. These receptors were collected from a man in his 60s with COVID-19, enrolled during active disease.

The CDR3 DNA sequence: TGTGCCAGTAGTATTTCAGGGCTATACCCTTCTAGCACAGATACGCAGTATTTT. Translated, it gives CASSISGLYPSSTDTQYF. The chain recombines TRBV19 with TRBJ2-3; possibly TRBD1 for D (5 bases). In germline, CDR1 is LNHDA, CDR2 SQIVND (reference sequence). The CDR3 consists of 18 residues. V was cut by 3 bases and J by 0 bases, with 19 bases left in between.

The rearrangement links TRBV6-9 to TRBJ1-5; TRBD1 might be the D (6 bases). CDR1 and CDR2 (germline): MNHGY, SVAAGI. The length of the CDR3 is 14 residues. Trimming removed 3 bases from V and 3 bases from J, with 9 bases in between. DNA of the CDR3: TGTGCCAGCAGTTACAGGGGTTCCAATCAGCCCCAGCATTTT. The encoded protein is CASSYRGSNQPQHF.

The chain uses TRBV5-1 and TRBJ2-1; weak D call: TRBD2 (7 bases). CDR3 length: 14 amino acids. The V and J ends lost 6 bases and 4 bases respectively, with 14 bases between them. Germline V gives CDR1 SGHRS, CDR2 YFSETQ. CDR3 in amino acids: CASKAGRGYNEQFF. Here the CDR3 DNA reads TGCGCCAGCAAAGCGGGGAGGGGGTACAATGAGCAGTTCTTC.

This chain links TRBV4-1 with TRBJ1-1; D is undetermined. In germline, CDR1 is MGHRA, CDR2 YSYEKL. The CDR3 consists of 16 residues. V lost 1 base, J lost 1 base, and 13 bases lay in between. The CDR3 sequence is CASSQGASSKNTEAFF. The CDR3 DNA sequence: TGCGCCAGCAGCCAAGGGGCTTCCAGTAAGAACACTGAAGCTTTCTTT.

The chain employs TRBV7-7 and TRBJ2-1; 9 nucleotides line up with TRBD1. The germline V gene has CDR1 SSHAT and CDR2 FNYEAQ (reference sequence). The trim removed 5 bases at V and 8 bases at J, leaving 10 bases unmatched. The CDR3 contains 15 residues. The CDR3 loop is CASSVGTGRGDEQFF. The CDR3 nucleotides are TGTGCCAGCAGCGTAGGGACAGGGAGAGGGGATGAGCAGTTCTTC.

The V gene is TRBV3-1 (or the pseudogene TRBV3-2), the J gene TRBJ1-1; 8 bases map to TRBD1. This CDR3 region has 13 residues. Trimming removed 3 bases from V and 4 bases from J; junction bases left unmatched: 1. CDR1 and CDR2 (germline): LGHDT, YNNKEL (reference sequence). Here the CDR3 reads CASSHTGGTEAFF. CDR3 sequence (DNA): TGTGCCAGCAGCCACACAGGGGGCACTGAAGCTTTCTTT.

The chain carries TRBV5-1 and TRBJ2-7, with 7 bases matching TRBD2. Germline-derived CDR1 and CDR2 are SGHRS and YFSETQ. The CDR3 runs 15 residues. The V and J ends lost 4 bases and 7 bases, in that order; junction bases with no gene match: 14. The CDR3 region is CASSPGGSGLGEQYF. Here the CDR3 DNA reads TGCGCCAGCAGCCCGGGGGGTAGCGGGCTCGGGGAGCAGTACTTC.

The table lists this clone with a few counts. This chain connects TRBV6-5 to TRBJ1-1; no definite D call. The CDR3 is 14 residues long. CDR1 and CDR2 (germline): MNHEY, SVGAGI. Trimming cost V 2 bases and J 5 bases, with 12 bases left between them. The CDR3: CASSYQVSLTEAFF. CDR3 coding DNA: TGTGCCAGCAGTTACCAGGTTAGTCTGACTGAAGCTTTCTTT.

Turning to this clone: The same CDR3 also results from other DNA sequences found in this sample. The rearrangement uses TRBV5-1 and TRBJ1-2, with D possibly TRBD1 on 5 matching bases. CDR1 is SGHRS and CDR2 is YFSETQ in the germline V gene. V was cut by 4 bases and J by 2 bases, with 9 bases left in between. The CDR3 has 13 residues. CDR3 sequence: CASSPDTNYGYTF. The CDR3 region has the DNA TGCGCCAGCAGCCCGGACACCAACTATGGCTACACCTTC.

This sequence joins TRBV6-1 and TRBJ1-6; D call uncertain. The CDR3 sequence is 13 residues long. CDR1 is MNHNS and CDR2 is SASEGT in the germline V gene. V lost 1 base to trimming and J lost 11 bases, with 9 bases between them. The DNA of the CDR3 is TGTGCCAGCAGTGAAGTCGACAAGCCACCCCTCCACTTT. Its translation is CASSEVDKPPLHF.

The chain recombines TRBV4-1 with TRBJ1-5, with a weak D call TRBD1 (6 bases). The CDR3 spans 15 residues. Trimming removed 4 bases from V and 1 base from J, with 11 bases in between. The germline gives CDR1 MGHRA, CDR2 YSYEKL. DNA for the CDR3: TGCGCCAGCAGCCCTTCAGGGGTAAGCAATCAGCCCCAGCATTTT. Translated, it gives CASSPSGVSNQPQHF.

The chain has TRBV19 and TRBJ1-1; 10 positions agree with TRBD1. Germline V gene lookup returns CDR1 LNHDA and CDR2 SQIVND (reference sequence). V lost 5 bases to trimming and J lost 5 bases; unmatched junction nucleotides: 8. The CDR3 loop spans 15 amino acids. The CDR3 loop reads CASSSTGGRGTEAFF. The CDR3 coding sequence is TGTGCCAGTAGTTCGACAGGGGGCCGGGGAACTGAAGCTTTCTTT. The full variable domain, with the rest looked up from reference TRBV19 and TRBJ1-1, is DGGITQSPKYLFRKEGQNVTLSCEQNLNHDAMYWYRQDPGQGLRLIYYSQIVNDFQKGDIAEGYSVSREKKESFPLTVTSAQKNPTAFYLCASSSTGGRGTEAFFGQGTRLTVV.

This rearrangement joins TRBV19 to TRBJ1-2; 10 bases agree with TRBD1. The V gene end was trimmed by 6 bases and the J gene end by 4 bases; junction bases not matched to a gene: 2. The CDR3 has 13 residues. Germline CDR1 and CDR2: LNHDA and SQIVND (reference sequence). This chain's CDR3 is CASRTGGAYGYTF. The DNA for the CDR3 is TGTGCCAGTAGGACAGGGGGCGCCTATGGCTACACCTTC.

V is TRBV29-1 and J is TRBJ1-1; 8 nucleotides agree with TRBD1. The CDR3 is 14 amino acids. V shed 6 bases and J 1 base; nucleotides not matched to a gene: 7. Germline V gene lookup returns CDR1 SQVTM and CDR2 ANQGSEA. In nucleotides, the CDR3 is TGCAGCGTAACCAGGACAGGGACGAACACTGAAGCTTTCTTT. Encoded protein: CSVTRTGTNTEAFF.

This clone was observed a few times. V gene TRBV2 combines with J gene TRBJ1-5; D gene uncertain. Trimming cost V 6 bases and J 0 bases, with 6 bases left between them. CDR1 and CDR2 (germline): SNHLY, FYNNEI. The CDR3 is 13 residues long. The CDR3 reads CASRRDSNQPQHF. In DNA, the CDR3 is TGTGCCAGCAGACGGGATAGCAATCAGCCCCAGCATTTT.

CDR3 nucleotide sequence: TGTGCCAGCAGTTTAGTAGACAGGGGGCCCGGGGAGCTGTTTTTT. Residues: CASSLVDRGPGELFF. V is TRBV28 and J is TRBJ2-2; TRBD1 aligns across 10 bases. CDR1 and CDR2 (germline): MDHEN, SYDVKM. The trim removed 2 bases at V and 6 bases at J, leaving 3 bases unmatched. CDR3 length: 15 residues.

This clone was counted a few times. CDR3 nucleotide sequence: TGTGCCAGCAGTGAAGCCGGGACTCCTTCAAGGGAGCAGTACTTC. Translation gives CASSEAGTPSREQYF. The chain has TRBV2 and TRBJ2-7; possibly TRBD2 for D (6 bases). From germline, CDR1 is SNHLY and CDR2 FYNNEI. V was pared by 0 bases and J by 7 bases, with 16 bases between. The CDR3 covers 15 residues.

The chain joins TRBV18 to TRBJ2-5; 7 bases agree with TRBD2. Unmatched junction bases numbered 4, after V lost 1 base and J lost 2 bases. CDR3 length: 15 amino acids. In germline, CDR1 is KGHSH, CDR2 LQKENI. This CDR3 is CASSPRGRDQETQYF. The CDR3 region has the DNA TGTGCCAGCTCACCACGGGGGAGGGATCAAGAGACCCAGTACTTC.

Note on this clone: This same CDR3 is encoded by further DNA sequences in the sample. This rearrangement joins TRBV5-1 to TRBJ1-3, with D perhaps TRBD1 (6 bases). In germline, CDR1 is SGHRS, CDR2 YFSETQ. The ends were cut back, 2 bases at V and 0 bases at J, with 9 bases in the middle. CDR3 length equals 15 residues. CDR3 loop: CASSLTGLSGNTIYF. For the CDR3, the DNA is TGCGCCAGCAGCTTAACAGGGCTCTCTGGAAACACCATATATTTT.

The V call is TRBV3-1 (or the pseudogene TRBV3-2), the J call TRBJ2-7; D may be TRBD2 (5 bases). Per the germline V gene, CDR1 is LGHDT and CDR2 is YNNKEL (reference sequence). V lost 1 base to trimming and J lost 0 bases, with 25 bases between them. The CDR3 spans 20 residues. The CDR3 sequence is CASSQGGPRRRPAGSYEQYF. CDR3 nucleotides: TGTGCCAGCAGCCAAGGAGGACCCCGGAGGCGCCCAGCAGGCTCCTACGAGCAGTACTTC.

This clone has a single count. The chain recombines TRBV9 with TRBJ1-1; a possible D gene is TRBD1 (6 bases). Trimming removed 2 bases at V and 4 bases at J, with 12 bases between. This CDR3 spans 14 amino acids. CDR1 and CDR2 from the germline V gene are SGDLS and YYNGEE. CDR3 DNA sequence: TGTGCCAGCAGCGTTGCAGGGGCGGGCACTGAAGCTTTCTTT. Encoded protein: CASSVAGAGTEAFF.